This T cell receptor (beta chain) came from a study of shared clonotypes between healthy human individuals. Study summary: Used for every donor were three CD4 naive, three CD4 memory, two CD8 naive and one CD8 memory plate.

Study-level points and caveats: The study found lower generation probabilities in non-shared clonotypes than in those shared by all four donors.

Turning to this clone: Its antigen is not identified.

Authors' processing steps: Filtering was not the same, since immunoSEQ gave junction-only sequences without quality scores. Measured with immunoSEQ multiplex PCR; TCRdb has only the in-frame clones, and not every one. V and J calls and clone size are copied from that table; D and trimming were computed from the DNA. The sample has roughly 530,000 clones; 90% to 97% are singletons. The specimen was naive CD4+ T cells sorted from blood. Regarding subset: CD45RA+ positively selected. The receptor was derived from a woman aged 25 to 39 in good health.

DNA of the CDR3: TGTGCCAGCAGCCCGACTAGCGGGGACTACAATGAGCAGTTCTTC. This sequence encodes CASSPTSGDYNEQFF. This sequence joins TRBV7-9 and TRBJ2-1; 11 nucleotides line up with TRBD2. CDR3 length: 15 residues. Trimming at V came to 5 bases and at J to 3 bases, leaving 3 bases not matched to a gene. The germline gives CDR1 SEHNR, CDR2 FQNEAQ (reference sequence).